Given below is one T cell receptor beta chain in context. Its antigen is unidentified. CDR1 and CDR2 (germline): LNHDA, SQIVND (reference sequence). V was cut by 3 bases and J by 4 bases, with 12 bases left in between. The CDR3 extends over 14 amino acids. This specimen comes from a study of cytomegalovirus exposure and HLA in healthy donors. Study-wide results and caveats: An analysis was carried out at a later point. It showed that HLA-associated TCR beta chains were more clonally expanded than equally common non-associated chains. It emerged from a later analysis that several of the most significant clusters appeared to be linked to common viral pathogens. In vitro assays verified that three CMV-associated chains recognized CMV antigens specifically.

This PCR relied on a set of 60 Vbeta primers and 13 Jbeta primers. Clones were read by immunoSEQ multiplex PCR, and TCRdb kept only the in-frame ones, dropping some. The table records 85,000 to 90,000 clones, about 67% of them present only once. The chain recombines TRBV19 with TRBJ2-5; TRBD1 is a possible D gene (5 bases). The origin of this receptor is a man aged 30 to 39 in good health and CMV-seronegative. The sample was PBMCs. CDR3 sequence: CASSIRTQGETQYF. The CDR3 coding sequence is TGTGCCAGTAGTATTCGTACTCAGGGAGAGACCCAGTACTTC.